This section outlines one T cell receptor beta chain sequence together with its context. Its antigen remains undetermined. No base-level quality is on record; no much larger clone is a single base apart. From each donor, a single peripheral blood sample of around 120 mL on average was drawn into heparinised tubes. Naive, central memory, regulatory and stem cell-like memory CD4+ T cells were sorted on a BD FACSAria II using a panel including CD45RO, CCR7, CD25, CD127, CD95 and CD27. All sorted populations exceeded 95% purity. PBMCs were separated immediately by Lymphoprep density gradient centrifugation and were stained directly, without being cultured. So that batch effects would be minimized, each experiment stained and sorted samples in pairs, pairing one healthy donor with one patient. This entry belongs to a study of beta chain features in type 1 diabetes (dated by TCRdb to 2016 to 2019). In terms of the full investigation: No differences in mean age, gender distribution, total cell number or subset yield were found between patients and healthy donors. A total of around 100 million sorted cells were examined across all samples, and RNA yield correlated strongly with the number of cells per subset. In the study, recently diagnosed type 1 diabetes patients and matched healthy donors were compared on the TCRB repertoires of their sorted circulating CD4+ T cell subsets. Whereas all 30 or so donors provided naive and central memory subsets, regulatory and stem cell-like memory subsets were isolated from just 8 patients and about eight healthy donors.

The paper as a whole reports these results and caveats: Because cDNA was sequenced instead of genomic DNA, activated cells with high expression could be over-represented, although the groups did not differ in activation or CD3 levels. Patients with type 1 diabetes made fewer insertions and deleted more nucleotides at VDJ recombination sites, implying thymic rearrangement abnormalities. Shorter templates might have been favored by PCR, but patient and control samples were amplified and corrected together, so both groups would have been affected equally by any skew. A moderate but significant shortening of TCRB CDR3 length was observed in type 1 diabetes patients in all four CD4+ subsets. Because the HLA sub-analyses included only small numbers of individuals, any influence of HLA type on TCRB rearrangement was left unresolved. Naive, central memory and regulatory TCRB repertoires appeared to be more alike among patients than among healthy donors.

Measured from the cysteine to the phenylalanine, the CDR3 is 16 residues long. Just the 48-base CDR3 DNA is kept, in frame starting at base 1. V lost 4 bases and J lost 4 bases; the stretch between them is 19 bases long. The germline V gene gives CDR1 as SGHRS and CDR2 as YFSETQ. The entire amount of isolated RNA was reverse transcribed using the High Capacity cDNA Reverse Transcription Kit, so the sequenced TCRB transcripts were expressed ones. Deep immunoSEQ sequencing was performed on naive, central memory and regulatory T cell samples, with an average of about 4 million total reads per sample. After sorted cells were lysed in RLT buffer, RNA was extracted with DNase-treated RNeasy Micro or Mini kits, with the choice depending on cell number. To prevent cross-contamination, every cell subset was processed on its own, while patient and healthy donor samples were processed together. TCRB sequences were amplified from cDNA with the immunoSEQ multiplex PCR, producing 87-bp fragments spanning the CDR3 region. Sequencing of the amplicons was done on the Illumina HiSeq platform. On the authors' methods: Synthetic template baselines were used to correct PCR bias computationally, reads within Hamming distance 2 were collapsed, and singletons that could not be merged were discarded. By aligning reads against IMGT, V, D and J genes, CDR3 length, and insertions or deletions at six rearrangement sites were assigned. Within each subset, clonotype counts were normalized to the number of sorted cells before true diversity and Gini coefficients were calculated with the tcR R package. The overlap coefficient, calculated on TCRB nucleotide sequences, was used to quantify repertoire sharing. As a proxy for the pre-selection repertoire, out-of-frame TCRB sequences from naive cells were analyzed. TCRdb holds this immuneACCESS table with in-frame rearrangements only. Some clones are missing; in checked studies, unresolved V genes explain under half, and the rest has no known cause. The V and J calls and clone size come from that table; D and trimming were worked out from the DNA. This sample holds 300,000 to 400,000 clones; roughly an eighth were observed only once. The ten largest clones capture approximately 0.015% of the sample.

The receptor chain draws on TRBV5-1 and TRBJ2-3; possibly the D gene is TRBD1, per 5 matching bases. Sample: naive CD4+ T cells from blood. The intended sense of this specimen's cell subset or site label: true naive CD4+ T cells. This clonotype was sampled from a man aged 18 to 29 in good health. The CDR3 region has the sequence CASSHSLGTGADTQYF. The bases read TGCGCCAGCAGCCACTCACTGGGCACAGGCGCAGATACGCAGTATTTT.